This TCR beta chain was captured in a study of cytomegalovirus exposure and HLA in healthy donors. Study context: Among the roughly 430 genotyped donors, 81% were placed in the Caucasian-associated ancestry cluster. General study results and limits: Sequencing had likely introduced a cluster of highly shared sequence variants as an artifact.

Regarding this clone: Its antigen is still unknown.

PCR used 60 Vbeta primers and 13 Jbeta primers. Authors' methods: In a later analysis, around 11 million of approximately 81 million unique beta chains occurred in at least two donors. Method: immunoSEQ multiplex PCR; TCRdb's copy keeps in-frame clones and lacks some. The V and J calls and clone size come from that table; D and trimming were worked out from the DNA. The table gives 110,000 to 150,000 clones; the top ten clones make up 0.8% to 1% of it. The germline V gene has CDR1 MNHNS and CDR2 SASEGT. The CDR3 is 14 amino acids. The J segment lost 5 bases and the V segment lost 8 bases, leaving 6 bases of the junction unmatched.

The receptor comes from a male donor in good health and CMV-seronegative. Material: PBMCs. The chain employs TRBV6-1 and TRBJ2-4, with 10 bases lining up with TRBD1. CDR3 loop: CASYLTGGENIQYF. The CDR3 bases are TGTGCCAGCTATCTGACAGGGGGCGAAAACATTCAGTACTTC.